The present entry profiles one T cell receptor (beta chain) with its context. Germline V gives CDR1 MNHNY, CDR2 SVGAGI (reference sequence). CDR3 length: 14 amino acids. The germline V and J ends were trimmed by 4 bases and 8 bases, with 12 bases remaining between them. The data derive from a study of regulatory and conventional T cells in breast cancer. A single record per CDR3 protein comes from TCRdb applying MiXCR to the PCR reads. The sample has about 9,600 distinct CDR3 sequences, roughly 36% seen once. The specimen sequenced was conventional T cells from blood. The chain is built from TRBV6-6 and TRBJ1-6; D not certain. The sequence came from a male donor in good health. CDR3 sequence reads: CASSSGNFDSPLHF. Written as DNA, the CDR3 is TGTGCCAGCAGTTCCGGGAACTTTGATTCACCCCTCCACTTT.